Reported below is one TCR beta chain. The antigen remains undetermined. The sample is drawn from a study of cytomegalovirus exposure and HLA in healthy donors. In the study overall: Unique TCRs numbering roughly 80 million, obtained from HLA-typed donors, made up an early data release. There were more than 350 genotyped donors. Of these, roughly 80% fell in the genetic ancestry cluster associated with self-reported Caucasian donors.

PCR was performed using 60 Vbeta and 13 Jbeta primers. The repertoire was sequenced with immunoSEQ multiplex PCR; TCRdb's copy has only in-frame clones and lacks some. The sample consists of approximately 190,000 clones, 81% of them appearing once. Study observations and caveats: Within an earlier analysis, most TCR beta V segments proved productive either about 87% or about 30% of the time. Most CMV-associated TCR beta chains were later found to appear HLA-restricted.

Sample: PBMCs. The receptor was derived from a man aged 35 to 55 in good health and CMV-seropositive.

The CDR3 DNA sequence: TGTGCCAGCAGTTACCAGAACACTGAAGCTTTCTTT. This translates into CASSYQNTEAFF. The V call is TRBV6-6, the J call TRBJ1-1; the D is unclear. CDR1 and CDR2 (germline): MNHNY, SVGAGI (reference sequence). The V end lost 2 bases, the J end lost 1 base, and 2 bases lay between the germline ends. The CDR3 extends over 12 amino acids.